The entry below describes one TCR beta chain. As yet, its antigen is unknown. Clones were read by immunoSEQ multiplex PCR, and TCRdb kept only the in-frame ones, dropping some. The sample yields 95,000 to 100,000 clones, about 90% seen once. V was clipped by 5 bases and J by 4 bases; unmatched bases: 6. The germline CDR1 and CDR2 sequences are SGHTS and YDEGEE. The CDR3 contains 14 residues. These data come from a study of T cell responses to AZD1222 COVID-19 vaccine. The study, taken as a whole, reports: Repertoires were sampled only after the peak T cell response.

The clonotype was recovered from an adult in good health. The chain recombines TRBV5-8 with TRBJ1-2, with 9 bases aligning to TRBD1. The sample was peripheral blood, taken on day 0 of AZD1222 vaccination. The CDR3 region is CASRARDRAYGYTF. The DNA of the CDR3 is TGTGCCAGCAGGGCCCGGGACAGGGCCTATGGCTACACCTTC.